This TCR beta chain comes out of a study of early T cells in non-severe SARS-CoV-2 infection. The length of the CDR3 is 15 residues. Germline V lookup: CDR1 MDHEN, CDR2 SYDVKM. TCRdb reanalysed the 5' RACE reads using MiXCR and keeps one entry per CDR3 protein. The profile shows 60,000 to 90,000 distinct CDR3 sequences, about 15% of them singletons. This sequence was found in an adult who was a healthcare worker with PCR-confirmed SARS-CoV-2 infection or an uninfected control (not recorded which). V is TRBV28 and J is TRBJ1-1, with TRBD1 matching over 12 bases. The sample was whole blood. The CDR3 nucleotides are TGTGTCACTGCCGGGACAGGGGGCCCTAACACTGAAGCTTTCTTT. Residues: CVTAGTGGPNTEAFF. Supplemented by reference TRBV28 and TRBJ1-1, the full variable domain reads DVKVTQSSRYLVKRTGEKVFLECVQDMDHENMFWYRQDPGLGLRLIYFSYDVKMKEKGDIPEGYSVSREKKERFSLILESASTNQTSMYLCVTAGTGGPNTEAFFGQGTRLTVV.